The 2 T cell receptor beta chains in this list originate from one sample, sequenced in a study of CD8 T cells in ankylosing spondylitis. Antigen specificity for these receptors is unknown. Regarding the study as a whole: Made up of under 10 highly homologous variants, a TCR beta motif appeared characteristic of ankylosing spondylitis blood.

TCRdb redid the calling of the 5' RACE reads with MiXCR, one entry per CDR3 protein. The sample records around 130,000 distinct CDR3 sequences, 15% to 20% being singletons. What was sequenced was blood, either unsorted or a sorted T cell fraction (not recorded which). These receptors were collected from a male donor with ankylosing spondylitis.

V gene TRBV27 combines with J gene TRBJ2-7; D assignment may be TRBD1 or TRBD2 (5 bases each). Germline V gene data show CDR1 as MNHEY and CDR2 as SMNVEV (reference sequence). The CDR3 is 14 amino acids. Between the trimmed V and J ends, which lost 5 bases and 2 bases, there was a span of 13 bases. CDR3 bases: TGTGCCAGCAGTCCCCGGGACGTAACCTACGAGCAGTACTTC. As protein: CASSPRDVTYEQYF.

In its sample, this clonotype was seen many times. The chain carries TRBV12-3 or TRBV12-4 and TRBJ1-2; D ambiguous. V was clipped by 4 bases and J by 2 bases, with 5 bases between them. The CDR3 extends over 12 amino acids. CDR3 nucleotides: TGTGCCAGCAGTTCCGGGAACTATGGCTACACCTTC. It is translated as CASSSGNYGYTF.